The 14 T cell receptor beta chains reported below all come from one sample, sequenced in a study of blood T cells in healthy people across ages. Alongside a J-beta primer mix, a sample-barcoded 5' primer served in a second PCR lasting roughly 6 to 11 cycles. Each CDR3 protein gets one entry after TCRdb re-called the 5' RACE reads with MiXCR. The table lists some 700,000 distinct CDR3 sequences, about 42% of them singletons. Input material: blood. These receptors all stem from an older woman in good health.

The V call is TRBV6-5, the J call TRBJ2-1, with D possibly matching TRBD2 (7 bases). Deletions cut 5 bases from V and 5 bases from J, with 16 bases between. The germline V gene encodes CDR1 MNHEY and CDR2 SVGAGI. This CDR3 is built from 15 residues. Here the CDR3 reads CASSPTGGLNNEQFF. Here the CDR3 DNA reads TGTGCCAGCAGTCCCACGGGGGGCCTTAACAATGAGCAGTTCTTC.

A word on this clonotype: The germline gene is not matched at one end of the junction; a read error may be the cause. CDR3 sequence (DNA): TGTGCCAGCAGCGCCCAGACAGTTAATGAAAAACCGTTTTTT. This gives the protein CASSAQTVNEKPFF. This sequence joins TRBV7-2 and TRBJ1-4, with a possible D match to TRBD1 (5 bases). The CDR3 is made up of 14 amino acids. In germline, CDR1 is SGHTA, CDR2 FQGNSA.

The V and J genes are TRBV6-1 and TRBJ2-7; no clear D. The CDR3 runs 14 residues. The germline V and J ends were trimmed by 8 bases and 1 base, with 15 bases remaining between them. CDR1 is MNHNS, CDR2 SASEGT, per germline. CDR3 nucleotides: TGTGCCAGCCAAACTGGGCCGTCTTCCTACGAGCAGTACTTC. It specifies CASQTGPSSYEQYF.

V and J are TRBV6-6 and TRBJ2-7; 9 bases align to TRBD2. The CDR3 consists of 16 residues. V lost 0 bases, J lost 7 bases, and 10 bases stayed unmatched. CDR1 is MNHNY, CDR2 SVGAGI, per germline (reference sequence). The CDR3 nucleotides are TGTGCCAGCAGTTACTCTAGCGGGGGCACGCGGGGGGAGCAGTACTTC. Translation gives CASSYSSGGTRGEQYF.

The chain links TRBV27 to TRBJ1-5; 8 bases agree with TRBD1. Germline V gene sequence: CDR1 MNHEY, CDR2 SMNVEV (reference sequence). J lost 6 bases, V lost 8 bases, and 6 bases had no gene match. The CDR3 is made up of 13 amino acids. In DNA, the CDR3 is TGTGCCAGCCAGACAGGGGAGGGTCAGCCCCAGCATTTT. This codes for CASQTGEGQPQHF.

This sequence joins TRBV7-9 and TRBJ2-5; 10 bases are a match to TRBD1. The CDR3 totals 16 residues. The germline CDR1 and CDR2 sequences are SEHNR and FQNEAQ (reference sequence). V lost 5 bases, J lost 4 bases, and 10 bases stayed unmatched. CDR3 amino acids: CASSPPLDRGRETQYF. CDR3 nucleotides: TGTGCCAGCAGCCCCCCTCTAGACAGGGGGCGAGAGACCCAGTACTTC.

This clonotype turned up a few times. The chain uses TRBV20-1 and TRBJ2-7; D ambiguous. CDR3 length: 13 amino acids. V lost 5 bases and J 4 bases, leaving 15 bases between the germline ends. The germline CDR1 and CDR2 sequences are DFQATT and SNEGSKA (reference sequence). CDR3 nucleotides: TGCAGTGCTTTACGGTCTACTGGGTACGAGCAGTACTTC. As protein: CSALRSTGYEQYF.

This clonotype came up a few times. This chain connects TRBV20-1 to TRBJ1-6; no reliable D call. V lost 0 bases and J 1 base, leaving 7 bases between the germline ends. The germline gives CDR1 DFQATT, CDR2 SNEGSKA (reference sequence). The CDR3 is 15 residues long. CDR3: CSAREEGSYNSPLHF. In nucleotides, the CDR3 is TGCAGTGCTAGAGAAGAGGGATCCTATAATTCACCCCTCCACTTT.

Many counts were recorded for this clonotype. The chain couples TRBV7-2 to TRBJ2-5; D gene ambiguous. Trimming pared 4 bases from V and 5 bases from J, leaving 8 bases between. The germline gives CDR1 SGHTA, CDR2 FQGNSA. The CDR3 contains 12 residues. The CDR3 here is CASSSAGETQYF. The CDR3 DNA sequence: TGTGCCAGCAGCTCGGCCGGGGAGACCCAGTACTTC.

This chain joins TRBV18 and TRBJ2-7; D gene unclear. The CDR3 spans 15 residues. Trimming cost V 3 bases and J 4 bases, with 16 bases left between them. From germline, CDR1 is KGHSH and CDR2 LQKENI. The CDR3 loop is CASSPRQTSLYEQYF. In DNA form, the CDR3 reads TGTGCCAGCTCACCTCGGCAGACCTCCTTATACGAGCAGTACTTC.

Only a few counts were recorded for this clonotype. V usage is TRBV20-1 and J usage is TRBJ1-2; D may be TRBD1 (6 bases). The CDR3 sequence is 14 residues long. The V gene lost 2 bases and the J gene lost 2 bases, with 12 bases spanning the gap. Germline loops: CDR1 DFQATT, CDR2 SNEGSKA (reference sequence). The DNA for the CDR3 is TGCAGTGCTAGATTACAGGGAAGGAACTATGGCTACACCTTC. It codes for CSARLQGRNYGYTF.

The genes are TRBV4-1 and TRBJ2-1; D unresolved. Germline lookup yields CDR1 MGHRA and CDR2 YSYEKL. CDR3 size: 16 residues. Trimming took 2 bases from V and 4 from J, leaving 15 bases between them. CDR3 sequence reads: CASSQRTPPGYNEQFF. In DNA, the CDR3 is TGCGCCAGCAGCCAACGGACCCCTCCAGGATACAATGAGCAGTTCTTC.

On this clonotype itself: This may come from a read error, since a much larger clone is one base off. The rearrangement joins TRBV29-1 to TRBJ2-7; TRBD2 aligns across 9 bases. This CDR3 is built from 16 residues. Germline trimming cut 7 bases from V and 3 bases from J; bases unmatched to any gene: 16. Germline values: CDR1 SQVTM, CDR2 ANQGSEA. The DNA for the CDR3 is TGCAGCGCCCTGCCCGCGGTGACTAGCGGTGACTACGAGCAGTACTTC. As protein: CSALPAVTSGDYEQYF.

The chain has TRBV7-2 and TRBJ2-5; 9 bases align to TRBD2. Per the germline V gene, CDR1 is SGHTA and CDR2 is FQGNSA. The CDR3 runs 17 residues. The trim removed 1 base at V and 1 base at J, leaving 7 bases unmatched. This chain's CDR3 is CASSLGRLAGPQETQYF. The CDR3 DNA sequence: TGTGCCAGCAGCTTAGGACGGCTAGCGGGACCCCAAGAGACCCAGTACTTC.